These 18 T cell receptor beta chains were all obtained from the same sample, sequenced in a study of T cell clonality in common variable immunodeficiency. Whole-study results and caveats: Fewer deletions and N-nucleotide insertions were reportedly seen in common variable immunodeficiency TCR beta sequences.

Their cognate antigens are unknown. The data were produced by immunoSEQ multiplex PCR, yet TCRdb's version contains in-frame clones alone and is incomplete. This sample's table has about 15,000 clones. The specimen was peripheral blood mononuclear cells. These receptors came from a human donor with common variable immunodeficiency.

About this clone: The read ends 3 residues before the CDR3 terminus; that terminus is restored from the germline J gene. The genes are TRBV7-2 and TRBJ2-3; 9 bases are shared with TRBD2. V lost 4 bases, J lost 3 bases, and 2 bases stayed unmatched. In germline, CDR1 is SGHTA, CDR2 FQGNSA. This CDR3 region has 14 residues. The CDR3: CASSSGLATDTQYF. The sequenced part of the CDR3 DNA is TGTGCCAGCAGCTCGGGACTAGCAACAGATACG.

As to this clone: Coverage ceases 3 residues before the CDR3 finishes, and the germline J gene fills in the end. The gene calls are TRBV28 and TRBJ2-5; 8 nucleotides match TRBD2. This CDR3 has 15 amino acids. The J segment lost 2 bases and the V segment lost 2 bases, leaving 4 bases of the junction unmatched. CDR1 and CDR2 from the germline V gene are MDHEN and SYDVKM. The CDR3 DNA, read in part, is TGTGCCAGCAGTTTAACCGGGAGGGGTCAAGAGACC. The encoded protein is CASSLTGRGQET. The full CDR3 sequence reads CASSLTGRGQETQYF.

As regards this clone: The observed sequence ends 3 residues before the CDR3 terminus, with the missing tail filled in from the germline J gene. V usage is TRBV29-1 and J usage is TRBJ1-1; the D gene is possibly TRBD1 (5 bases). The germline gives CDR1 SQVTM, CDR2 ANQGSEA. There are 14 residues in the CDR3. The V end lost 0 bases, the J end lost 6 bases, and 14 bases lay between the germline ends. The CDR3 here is CSVEDRGGRAEAFF. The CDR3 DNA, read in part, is TGCAGCGTTGAAGATCGGGGGGGGAGGGCTGAA.

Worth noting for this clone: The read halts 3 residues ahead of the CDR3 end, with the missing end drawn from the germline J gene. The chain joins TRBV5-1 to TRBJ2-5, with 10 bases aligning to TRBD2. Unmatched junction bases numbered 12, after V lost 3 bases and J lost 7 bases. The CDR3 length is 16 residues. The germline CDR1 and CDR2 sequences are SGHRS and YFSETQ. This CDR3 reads CASSSRTSGEGGTQYF. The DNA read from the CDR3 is TGCGCCAGCAGCTCCAGGACTAGCGGTGAGGGGGGGACC.

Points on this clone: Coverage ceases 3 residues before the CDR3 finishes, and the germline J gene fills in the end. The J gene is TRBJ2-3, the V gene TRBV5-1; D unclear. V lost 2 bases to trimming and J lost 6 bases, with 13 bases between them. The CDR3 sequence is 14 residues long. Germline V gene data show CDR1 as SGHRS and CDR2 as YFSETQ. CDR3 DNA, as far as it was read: TGCGCCAGCAGCTTCGACTCTCCACCCGATACG. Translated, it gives CASSFDSPPDT. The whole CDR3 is CASSFDSPPDTQYF.

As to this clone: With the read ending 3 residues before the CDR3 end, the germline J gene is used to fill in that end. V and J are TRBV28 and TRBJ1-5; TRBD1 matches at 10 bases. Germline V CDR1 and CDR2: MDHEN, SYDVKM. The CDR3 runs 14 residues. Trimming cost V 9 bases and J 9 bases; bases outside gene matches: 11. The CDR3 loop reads CASIKDRGAGPQHF. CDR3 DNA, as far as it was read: TGTGCCAGTATAAAGGACAGGGGGGCTGGGCCC.

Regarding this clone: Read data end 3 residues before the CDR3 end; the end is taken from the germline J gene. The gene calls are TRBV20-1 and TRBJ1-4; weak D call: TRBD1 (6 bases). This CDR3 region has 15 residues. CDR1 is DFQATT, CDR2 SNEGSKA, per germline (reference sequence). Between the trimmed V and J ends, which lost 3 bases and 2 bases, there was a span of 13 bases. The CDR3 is CSASMTGRTNEKLFF. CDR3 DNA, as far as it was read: TGCAGTGCTAGTATGACAGGCAGGACTAATGAAAAA.

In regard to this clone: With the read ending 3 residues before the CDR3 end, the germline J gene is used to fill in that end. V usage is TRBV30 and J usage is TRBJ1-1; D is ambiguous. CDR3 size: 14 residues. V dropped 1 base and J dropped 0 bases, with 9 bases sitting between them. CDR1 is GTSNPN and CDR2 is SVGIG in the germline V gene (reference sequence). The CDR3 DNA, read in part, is TGTGCCTGGAGTGGCGACACCCTGAACACTGAA. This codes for CAWSGDTLNTE. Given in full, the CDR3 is CAWSGDTLNTEAFF. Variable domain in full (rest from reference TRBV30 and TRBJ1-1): SQTIHQWPATLVQPVGSPLSLECTVEGTSNPNLYWYRQAAGRGLQLLFYSVGIGQISSEVPQNLSASRPQDRQFILSSKKLLLSDSGFYLCAWSGDTLNTEAFFGQGTRLTVV.

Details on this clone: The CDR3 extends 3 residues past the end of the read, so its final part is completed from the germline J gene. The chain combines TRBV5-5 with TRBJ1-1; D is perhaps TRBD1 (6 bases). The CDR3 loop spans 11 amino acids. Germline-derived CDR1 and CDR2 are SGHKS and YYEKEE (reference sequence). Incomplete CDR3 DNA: TGTGCCAGCGACGGACAGTTTGCG. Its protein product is CASDGQFA. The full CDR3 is CASDGQFAAFF. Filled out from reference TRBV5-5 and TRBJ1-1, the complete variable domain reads DAGVTQSPTHLIKTRGQQVTLRCSPISGHKSVSWYQQVLGQGPQFIFQYYEKEERGRGNFPDRFSARQFPNYSSELNVNALLLGDSALYLCASDGQFAAFFGQGTRLTVV.

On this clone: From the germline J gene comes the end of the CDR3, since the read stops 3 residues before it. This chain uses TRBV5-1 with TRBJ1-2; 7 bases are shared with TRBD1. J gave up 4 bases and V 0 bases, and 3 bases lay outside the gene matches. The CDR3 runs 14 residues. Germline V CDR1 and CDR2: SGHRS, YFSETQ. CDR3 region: CASSLEGAGYGYTF. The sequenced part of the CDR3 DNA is TGCGCCAGCAGCTTGGAGGGGGCAGGCTATGGC. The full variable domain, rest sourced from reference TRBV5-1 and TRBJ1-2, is KAGVTQTPRYLIKTRGQQVTLSCSPISGHRSVSWYQQTPGQGLQFLFEYFSETQRNKGNFPGRFSGRQFSNSRSEMNVSTLELGDSALYLCASSLEGAGYGYTFGSGTRLTVV.

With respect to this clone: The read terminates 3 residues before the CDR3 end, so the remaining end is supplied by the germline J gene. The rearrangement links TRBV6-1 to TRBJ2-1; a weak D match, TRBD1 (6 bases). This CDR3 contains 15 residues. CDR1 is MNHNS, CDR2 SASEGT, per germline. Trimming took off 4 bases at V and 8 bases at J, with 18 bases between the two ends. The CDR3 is CASSAQGIFGDEQFF. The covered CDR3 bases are TGTGCCAGCAGTGCACAGGGTATTTTTGGCGATGAG.

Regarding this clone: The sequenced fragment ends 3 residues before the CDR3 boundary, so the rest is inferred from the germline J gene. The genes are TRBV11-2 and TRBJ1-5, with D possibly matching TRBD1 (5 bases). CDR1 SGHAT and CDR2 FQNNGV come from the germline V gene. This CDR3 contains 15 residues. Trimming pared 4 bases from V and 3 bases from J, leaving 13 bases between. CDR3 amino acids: CASSSDGGNNQPQHF. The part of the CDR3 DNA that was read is TGTGCCAGCAGCTCCGACGGGGGAAACAATCAGCCC.

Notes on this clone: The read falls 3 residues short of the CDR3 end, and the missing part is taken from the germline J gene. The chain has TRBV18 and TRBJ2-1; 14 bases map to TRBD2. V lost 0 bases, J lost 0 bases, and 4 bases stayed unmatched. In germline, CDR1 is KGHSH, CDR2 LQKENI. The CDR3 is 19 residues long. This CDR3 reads CASSPPGTSGGSSYNEQFF. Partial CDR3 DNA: TGTGCCAGCTCACCACCTGGGACTAGCGGGGGAAGCTCCTACAATGAG.

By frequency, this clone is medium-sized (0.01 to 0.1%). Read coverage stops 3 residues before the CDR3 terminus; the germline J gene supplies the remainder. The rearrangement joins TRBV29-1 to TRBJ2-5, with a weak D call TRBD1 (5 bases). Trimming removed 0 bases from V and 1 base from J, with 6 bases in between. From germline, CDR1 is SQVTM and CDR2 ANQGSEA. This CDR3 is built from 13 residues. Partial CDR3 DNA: TGCAGCGTTGAAGATGACAGCCAAGAGACC. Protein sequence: CSVEDDSQET. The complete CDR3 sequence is CSVEDDSQETQYF. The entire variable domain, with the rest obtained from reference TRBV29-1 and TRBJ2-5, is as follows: SAVISQKPSRDICQRGTSLTIQCQVDSQVTMMFWYRQQPGQSLTLIATANQGSEATYESGFVIDKFPISRPNLTFSTLTVSNMSPEDSSIYLCSVEDDSQETQYFGPGTRLLVL.

CDR3 region: CASSRQGAGANVLTF. The CDR3 bases that were read are TGTGCCAGCAGCCGCCAGGGGGCTGGGGCCAACGTC. The rearrangement uses TRBV5-8 and TRBJ2-6; 7 bases fit TRBD1. The read stops 3 residues short of the end of the CDR3; the missing end is completed from the germline J gene. With V trimmed by 4 bases and J by 2 bases, 3 bases remained unmatched. From germline, CDR1 is SGHTS and CDR2 YDEGEE. CDR3 length equals 15 residues. The whole variable domain, filled in from reference TRBV5-8 and TRBJ2-6, reads EAGVTQSPTHLIKTRGQQATLRCSPISGHTSVYWYQQALGLGLQFLLWYDEGEERNRGNFPPRFSGRQFPNYSSELNVNALELEDSALYLCASSRQGAGANVLTFGAGSRLTVL.

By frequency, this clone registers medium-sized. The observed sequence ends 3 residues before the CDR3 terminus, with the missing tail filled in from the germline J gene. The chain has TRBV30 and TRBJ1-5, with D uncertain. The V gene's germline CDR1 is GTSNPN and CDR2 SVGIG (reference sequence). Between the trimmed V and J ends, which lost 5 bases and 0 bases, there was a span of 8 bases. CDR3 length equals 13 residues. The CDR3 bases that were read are TGTGCCTGGCGTTCGTATAGCAATCAGCCC. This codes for CAWRSYSNQP. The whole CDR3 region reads CAWRSYSNQPQHF.

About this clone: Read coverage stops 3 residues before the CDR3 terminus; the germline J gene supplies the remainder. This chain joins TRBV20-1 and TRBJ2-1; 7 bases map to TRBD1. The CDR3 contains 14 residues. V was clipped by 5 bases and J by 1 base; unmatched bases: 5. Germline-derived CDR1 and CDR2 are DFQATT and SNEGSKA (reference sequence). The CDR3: CSASTGYSYNEQFF. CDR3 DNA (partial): TGCAGTGCTTCGACAGGGTATTCCTACAATGAG.

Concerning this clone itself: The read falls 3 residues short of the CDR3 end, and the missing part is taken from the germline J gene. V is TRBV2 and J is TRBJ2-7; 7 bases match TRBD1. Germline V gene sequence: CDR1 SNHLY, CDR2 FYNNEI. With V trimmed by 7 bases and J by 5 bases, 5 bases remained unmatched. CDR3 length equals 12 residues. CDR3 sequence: CASIGDRDEQYF. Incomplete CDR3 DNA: TGTGCCAGCATCGGCGACAGGGACGAG.